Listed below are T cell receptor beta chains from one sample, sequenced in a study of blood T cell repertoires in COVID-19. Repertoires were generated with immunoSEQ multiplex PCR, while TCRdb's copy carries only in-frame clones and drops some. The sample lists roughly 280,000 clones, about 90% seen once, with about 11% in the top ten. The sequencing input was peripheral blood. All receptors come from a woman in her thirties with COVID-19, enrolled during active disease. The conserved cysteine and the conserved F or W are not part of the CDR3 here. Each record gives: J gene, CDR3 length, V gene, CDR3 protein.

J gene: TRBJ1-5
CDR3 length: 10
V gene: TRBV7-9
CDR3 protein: ASSSGNQPQH

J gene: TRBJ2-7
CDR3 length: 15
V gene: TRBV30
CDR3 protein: AWSQRWDSTRYYEQY

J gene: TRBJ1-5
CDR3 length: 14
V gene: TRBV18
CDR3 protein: ASSLTTGTGNQPQH

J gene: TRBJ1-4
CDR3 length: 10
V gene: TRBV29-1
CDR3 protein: SVMGADEKLF

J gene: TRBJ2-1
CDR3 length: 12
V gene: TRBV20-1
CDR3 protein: SASEGPIYNEQF

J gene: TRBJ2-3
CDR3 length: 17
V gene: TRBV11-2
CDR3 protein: ASSLEPGTSGRDTDTQY

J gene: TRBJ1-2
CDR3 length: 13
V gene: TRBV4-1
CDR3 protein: ASSQGQGRNYGYT

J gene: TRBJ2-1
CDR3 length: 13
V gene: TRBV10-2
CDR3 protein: ASSYTSGDYNEQF

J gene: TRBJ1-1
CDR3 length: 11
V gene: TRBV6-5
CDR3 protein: ASRQWSNTEAF

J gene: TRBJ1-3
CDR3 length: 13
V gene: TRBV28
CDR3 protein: ASSLDPGQGNTIY

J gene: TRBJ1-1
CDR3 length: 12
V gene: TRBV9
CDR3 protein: ASSVSGGNTEAF

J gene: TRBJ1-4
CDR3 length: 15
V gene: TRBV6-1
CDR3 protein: ASSEWVVETINEKLF

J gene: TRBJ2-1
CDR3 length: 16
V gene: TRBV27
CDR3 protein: ASSSLNAGGPSYNEQF

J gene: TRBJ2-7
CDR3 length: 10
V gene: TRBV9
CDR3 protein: ASSRKSGEQY

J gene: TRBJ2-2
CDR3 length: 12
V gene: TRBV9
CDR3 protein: ASSVDPTAGELF

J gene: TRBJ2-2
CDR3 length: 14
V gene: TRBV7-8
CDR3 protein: ASSPGQGVNTGELF

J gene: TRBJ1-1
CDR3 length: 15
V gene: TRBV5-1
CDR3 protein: ASSTVGQGLSSPEAF

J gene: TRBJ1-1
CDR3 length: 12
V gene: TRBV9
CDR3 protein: ASSVDAGNTEAF

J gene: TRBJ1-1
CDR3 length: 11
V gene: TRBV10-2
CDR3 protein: ASSGTASTEAF

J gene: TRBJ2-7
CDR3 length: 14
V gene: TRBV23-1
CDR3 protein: ASSHPEQGITYEQY

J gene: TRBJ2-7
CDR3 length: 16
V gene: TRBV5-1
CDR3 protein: ASSVFYPRTGISYEQY

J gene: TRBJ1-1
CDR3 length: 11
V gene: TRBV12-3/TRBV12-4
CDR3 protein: ASSLAGDTEAF

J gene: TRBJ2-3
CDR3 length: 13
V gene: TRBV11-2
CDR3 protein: ASSLTSTYTDTQY

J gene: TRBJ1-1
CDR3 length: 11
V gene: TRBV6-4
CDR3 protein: ASSAQKSTEAF

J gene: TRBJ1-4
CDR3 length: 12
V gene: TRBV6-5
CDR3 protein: ASSPRGRNEKLF

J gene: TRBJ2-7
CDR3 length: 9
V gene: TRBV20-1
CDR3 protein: SARDSARQY

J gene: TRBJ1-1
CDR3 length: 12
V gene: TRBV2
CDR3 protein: ASSRLEMNTEAF

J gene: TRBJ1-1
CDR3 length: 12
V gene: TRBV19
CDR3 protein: ASKYLTGNTEAF

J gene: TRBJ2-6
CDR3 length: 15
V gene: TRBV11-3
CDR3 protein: ASSLGQGASGANVLT

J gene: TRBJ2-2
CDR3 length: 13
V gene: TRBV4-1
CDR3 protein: ASSPTATNTGELF